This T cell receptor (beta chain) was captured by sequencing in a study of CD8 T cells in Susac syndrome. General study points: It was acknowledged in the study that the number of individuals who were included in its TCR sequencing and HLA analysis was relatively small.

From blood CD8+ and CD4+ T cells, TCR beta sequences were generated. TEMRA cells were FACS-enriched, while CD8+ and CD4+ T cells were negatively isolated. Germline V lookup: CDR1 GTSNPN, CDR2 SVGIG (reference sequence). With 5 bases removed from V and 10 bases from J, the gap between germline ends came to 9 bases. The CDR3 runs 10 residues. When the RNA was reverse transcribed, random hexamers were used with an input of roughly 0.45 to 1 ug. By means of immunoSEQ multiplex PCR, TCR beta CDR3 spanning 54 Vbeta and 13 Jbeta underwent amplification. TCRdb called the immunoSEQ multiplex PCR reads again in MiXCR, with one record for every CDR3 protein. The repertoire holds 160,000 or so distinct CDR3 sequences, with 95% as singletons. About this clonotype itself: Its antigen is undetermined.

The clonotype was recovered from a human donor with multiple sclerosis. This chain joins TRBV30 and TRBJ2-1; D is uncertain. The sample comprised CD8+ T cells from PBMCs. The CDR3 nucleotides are TGTGCCTGGTCTAAGGGCGAGCAGTTCTTC. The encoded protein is CAWSKGEQFF.